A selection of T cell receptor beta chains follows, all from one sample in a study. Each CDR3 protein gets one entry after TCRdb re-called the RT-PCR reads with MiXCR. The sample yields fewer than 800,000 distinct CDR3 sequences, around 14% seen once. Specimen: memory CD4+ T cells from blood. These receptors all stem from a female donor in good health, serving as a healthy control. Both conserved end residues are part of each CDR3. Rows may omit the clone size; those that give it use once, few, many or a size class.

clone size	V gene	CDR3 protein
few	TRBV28	CASRVAGANTGELFF
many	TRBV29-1	CSVPAGPGGDIQYF
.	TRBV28	CASRTQKLSTSYEQYF
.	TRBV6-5	CASSKIQATEAFF
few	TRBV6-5	CASSYEGREQYF
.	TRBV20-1	CSARGWRDSTDTQYF
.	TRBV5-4	CASSLSADEQYF
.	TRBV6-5	CASSYPRGGSLPAYNEQFF
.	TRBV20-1	CSARAIKLAGSNEQFF
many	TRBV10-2	CASSAENSYEQYF
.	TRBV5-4	CASSLVGQGAGGELFF
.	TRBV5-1	CASSLSGTGGMNTEAFF
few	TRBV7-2	CASSEGPGTEAFF
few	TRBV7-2	CASSLVGGGAEGYTF
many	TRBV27	CASNGLAHNEQFF
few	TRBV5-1	CASSLGGGRETYF
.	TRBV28	CASTRTAWEWAFF
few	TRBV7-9	CASSKDGIYGYTF
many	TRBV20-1	CSAPLAGIVYNEQFF
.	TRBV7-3	CASSWGSVMNTGELFF
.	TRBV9	CASSVAGGTATYEQYF
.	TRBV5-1	CASSQQGASHEQYF
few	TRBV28	CAALRAGARTLGEQYF
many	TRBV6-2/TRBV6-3	CASRSWTGETQYF
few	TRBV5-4	CASSSGQARETQYF
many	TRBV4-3	CASSPLSGGGYTF
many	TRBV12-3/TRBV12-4	CASSSTTGFTGELFF
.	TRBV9	CASSADGSSYNEQFF
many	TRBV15	CALRDTDTDTQYF
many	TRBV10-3	CAISDGNSNQPQHF
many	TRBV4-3	CASSQEKGLEQYF
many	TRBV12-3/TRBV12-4	CASSQTASYEQYF
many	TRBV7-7	CASSLLGGWETQYF
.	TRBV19	CASKTGDAQYF
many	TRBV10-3	CASQAGTGGGETQYF
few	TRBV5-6	CASSQWTGLLNQPQHF
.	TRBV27	CASSLKRGYGADTQYF
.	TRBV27	CATNPYGADTQYF
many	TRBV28	CASSFPGARDGYTF
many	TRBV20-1	CSASPSGQGKGYTF
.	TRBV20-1	CSARVGQGALYYGYTF
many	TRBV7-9	CASNPGRGQETQYF
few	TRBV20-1	CSALQYQETQYF
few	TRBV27	CASSFPSGTINEQFF
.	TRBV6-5	CASSYMGGSTEAFF
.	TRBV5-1	CASSFLTDNSPLHF
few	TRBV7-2	CASSYIAGGRNEQFF
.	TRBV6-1	CASSEVGTAGQPQHF